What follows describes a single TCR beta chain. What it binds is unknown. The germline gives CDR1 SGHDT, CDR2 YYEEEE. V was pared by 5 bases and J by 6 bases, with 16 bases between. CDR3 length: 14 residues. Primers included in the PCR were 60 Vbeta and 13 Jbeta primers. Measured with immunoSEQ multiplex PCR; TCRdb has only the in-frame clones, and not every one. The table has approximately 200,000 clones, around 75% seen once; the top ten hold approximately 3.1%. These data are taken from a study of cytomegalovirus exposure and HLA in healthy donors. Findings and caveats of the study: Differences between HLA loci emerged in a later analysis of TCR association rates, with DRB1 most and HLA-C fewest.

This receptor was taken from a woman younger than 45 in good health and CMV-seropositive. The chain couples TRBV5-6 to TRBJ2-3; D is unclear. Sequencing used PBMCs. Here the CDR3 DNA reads TGTGCCAGCAGTGACCCTCTCGACGGGGATACGCAGTATTTT. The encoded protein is CASSDPLDGDTQYF. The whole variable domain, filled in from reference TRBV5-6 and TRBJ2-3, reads DAGVTQSPTHLIKTRGQQVTLRCSPKSGHDTVSWYQQALGQGPQFIFQYYEEEERQRGNFPDRFSGHQFPNYSSELNVNALLLGDSALYLCASSDPLDGDTQYFGPGTRLTVL.